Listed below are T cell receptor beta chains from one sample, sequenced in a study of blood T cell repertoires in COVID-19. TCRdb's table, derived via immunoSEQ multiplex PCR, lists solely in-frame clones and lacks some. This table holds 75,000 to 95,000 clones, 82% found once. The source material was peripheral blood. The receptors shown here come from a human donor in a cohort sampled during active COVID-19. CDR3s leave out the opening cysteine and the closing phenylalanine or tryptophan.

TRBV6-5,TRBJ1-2,ASSYGGRYT
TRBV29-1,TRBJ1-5,SVEEFRGQPQH
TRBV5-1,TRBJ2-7,ASSSGQGLDEQY
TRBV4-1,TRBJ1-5,ASSPRGRQNQPQH
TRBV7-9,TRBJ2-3,ASSFPLGARSTDTQY
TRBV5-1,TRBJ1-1,ASSLQGAKAEAF
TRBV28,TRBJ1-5,ASSLVGGQQPQH
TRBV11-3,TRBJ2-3,ASSLEYRPTDTQY
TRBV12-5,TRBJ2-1,ASGLPTGAEQF
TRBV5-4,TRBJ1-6,ASSPMDRNSPLH
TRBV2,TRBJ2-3,ASIPLAGGNTDTQY
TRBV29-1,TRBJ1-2,SGQGGWGYGYT
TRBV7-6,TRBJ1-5,ASSLAGGLDNQPQH
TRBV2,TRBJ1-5,ASKGQINQPQH
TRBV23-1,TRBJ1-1,ASSQQGKGGTEAF
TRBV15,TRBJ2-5,ATSKTPSTGEGETQY
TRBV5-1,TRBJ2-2,ASSVLTANTGELF
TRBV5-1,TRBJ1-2,ASSSEAPTGETGGYT
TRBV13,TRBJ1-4,ASSIQQKFNEKLF
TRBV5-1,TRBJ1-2,ASSLFGGDGYT
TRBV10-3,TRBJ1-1,AISDGGNTEAF
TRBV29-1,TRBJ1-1,SVGWGDTEAF
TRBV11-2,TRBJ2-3,ASSTLAGGTDTQY
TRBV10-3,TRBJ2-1,AISDTGSQF
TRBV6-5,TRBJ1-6,ASSPPGGRPLH
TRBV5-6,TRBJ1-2,ASSLETRGWNYGYT
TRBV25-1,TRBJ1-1,ASSDAWNDRGEGEAF
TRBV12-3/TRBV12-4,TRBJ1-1,ASSITGGTEAF
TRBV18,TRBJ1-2,ASSPGTGTNYGYT
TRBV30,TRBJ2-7,AWSVRGQGYEQY
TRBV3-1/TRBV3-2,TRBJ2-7,ASSQAPGANYEQY
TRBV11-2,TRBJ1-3,ASRQGGNTIY
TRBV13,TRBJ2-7,ASSSPGGEQY
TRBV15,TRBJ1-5,ATSSRRGNQPQH
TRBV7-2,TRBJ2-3,ASRSGTVGLDTQY
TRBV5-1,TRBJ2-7,ASSLGQGIYEQY
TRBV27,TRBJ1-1,ASSLWGGEAF
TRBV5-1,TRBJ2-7,ASSSGTNAYEQY
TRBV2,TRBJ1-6,ASRGGQGASPLH
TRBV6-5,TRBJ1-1,ASRMTPGAEAF
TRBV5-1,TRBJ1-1,ASSFQGDTEAF
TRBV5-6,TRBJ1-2,ASRNLGGAHYGYT